This is a list of T cell receptor beta chains from one sample in a study of shared clonotypes between healthy human individuals. Clones were read by immunoSEQ multiplex PCR, and TCRdb kept only the in-frame ones, dropping some. This table has some 2.1 million clones, 85% to 95% appearing once. Sample: naive CD4+ T cells sorted from blood. These TCRs come from a man aged 18-30 years in good health. CDR3s include the opening cysteine and the closing phenylalanine or tryptophan. Each record gives: clone size, D gene, CDR3 length, V gene, J gene, CDR3 DNA, CDR3 protein. The D gene is left open where the match is weak. Size tells how often a clone was seen (once, few, many) or the class of an expanded clone, and some rows leave it out.

clone_size: NA
d_call: NA
cdr3_length: 14
v_call: TRBV5-1
j_call: TRBJ2-3
cdr3_nt: TGCGCCAGCAGCTTGGAACTAGCCTCCGATACGCAGTATTTT
cdr3_aa: CASSLELASDTQYF

clone_size: NA
d_call: NA
cdr3_length: 15
v_call: TRBV6-6
j_call: TRBJ1-5
cdr3_nt: TGTGCCAGCAGTTACTACGGACAGCTCAATCAGCCCCAGCATTTT
cdr3_aa: CASSYYGQLNQPQHF

clone_size: NA
d_call: NA
cdr3_length: 16
v_call: TRBV4-3
j_call: TRBJ1-6
cdr3_nt: TGCGCCAGCAGCCAAAACACCCAGTTCTATAATTCACCCCTCCACTTT
cdr3_aa: CASSQNTQFYNSPLHF

clone_size: NA
d_call: NA
cdr3_length: 13
v_call: TRBV7-2
j_call: TRBJ2-2
cdr3_nt: TGTGCCAGCACCCCACGCAACACCGGGGAGCTGTTTTTT
cdr3_aa: CASTPRNTGELFF

clone_size: NA
d_call: NA
cdr3_length: 14
v_call: TRBV28
j_call: TRBJ1-1
cdr3_nt: TGTGCCAGCGTGAGGAGCAGGGTGAACACTGAAGCTTTCTTT
cdr3_aa: CASVRSRVNTEAFF

clone_size: NA
d_call: TRBD2
cdr3_length: 15
v_call: TRBV5-1
j_call: TRBJ2-1
cdr3_nt: TGCGCCAGCAGCTTGCCAAGCGGGAGGGACAATGAGCAGTTCTTC
cdr3_aa: CASSLPSGRDNEQFF

clone_size: NA
d_call: NA
cdr3_length: 13
v_call: TRBV19
j_call: TRBJ1-2
cdr3_nt: TGTGCCAGTAGGCCGGCCGCTAACTATGGCTACACCTTC
cdr3_aa: CASRPAANYGYTF

clone_size: once
d_call: NA
cdr3_length: 15
v_call: TRBV6-1
j_call: TRBJ2-1
cdr3_nt: TGTGCCAGCAGTGAAGCGCTCCGGAGCGTGATTGAGCAGTTCTTC
cdr3_aa: CASSEALRSVIEQFF

clone_size: NA
d_call: NA
cdr3_length: 14
v_call: TRBV15
j_call: TRBJ2-7
cdr3_nt: TGTGCCACCAGCAGAGACACAAGCTCCTACGAGCAGTACTTC
cdr3_aa: CATSRDTSSYEQYF

clone_size: NA
d_call: NA
cdr3_length: 15
v_call: TRBV5-4
j_call: TRBJ2-7
cdr3_nt: TGTGCCAGCAGCTACCCGGCGGGACAGAGCTACGAGCAGTACTTC
cdr3_aa: CASSYPAGQSYEQYF

clone_size: once
d_call: TRBD2
cdr3_length: 15
v_call: TRBV7-2
j_call: TRBJ2-1
cdr3_nt: TGTGCCAGCAGCGGCGGGGGAGGTTCCTACAATGAGCAGTTCTTC
cdr3_aa: CASSGGGGSYNEQFF

clone_size: NA
d_call: TRBD2
cdr3_length: 15
v_call: TRBV4-1
j_call: TRBJ2-1
cdr3_nt: TGCGCCAGCAGCCAGCTAGCGGGAGGAGACAATGAGCAGTTCTTC
cdr3_aa: CASSQLAGGDNEQFF

clone_size: NA
d_call: TRBD1
cdr3_length: 14
v_call: TRBV29-1
j_call: TRBJ2-2
cdr3_nt: TGCAGCGTTTTGGGGACAGCCAGAGCCGGGGAGCTGTTTTTT
cdr3_aa: CSVLGTARAGELFF

clone_size: NA
d_call: TRBD2
cdr3_length: 13
v_call: TRBV10-3
j_call: TRBJ2-3
cdr3_nt: TGTGCCATCCTAGCGGGCAGCACAGATACGCAGTATTTT
cdr3_aa: CAILAGSTDTQYF

clone_size: NA
d_call: TRBD2
cdr3_length: 15
v_call: TRBV5-1
j_call: TRBJ2-3
cdr3_nt: TGCGCCAGCAGCTTGGCTACTAGCGGGGCAGATACGCAGTATTTT
cdr3_aa: CASSLATSGADTQYF

clone_size: NA
d_call: TRBD1
cdr3_length: 14
v_call: TRBV7-6
j_call: TRBJ1-1
cdr3_nt: TGTGCCAGCAGCTTCGGGACAGGGCGCACTGAAGCTTTCTTT
cdr3_aa: CASSFGTGRTEAFF

clone_size: NA
d_call: NA
cdr3_length: 15
v_call: TRBV19
j_call: TRBJ1-4
cdr3_nt: TGTGCCAGTAGTAGCGACAGGAAGGCTAATGAAAAACTGTTTTTT
cdr3_aa: CASSSDRKANEKLFF

clone_size: NA
d_call: TRBD1
cdr3_length: 13
v_call: TRBV2
j_call: TRBJ1-2
cdr3_nt: TGTGCCAGCAGTGAAGCGCAAGGGGGCGGCTACACCTTC
cdr3_aa: CASSEAQGGGYTF

clone_size: NA
d_call: NA
cdr3_length: 13
v_call: TRBV18
j_call: TRBJ2-7
cdr3_nt: TGTGCCAGCTCACCAGGAGGGGTCTACGAGCAGTACTTC
cdr3_aa: CASSPGGVYEQYF

clone_size: NA
d_call: TRBD1
cdr3_length: 14
v_call: TRBV5-1
j_call: TRBJ2-7
cdr3_nt: TGCGCCAGCAGCTCCGGACAGGGTAAACACGAGCAGTACTTC
cdr3_aa: CASSSGQGKHEQYF

clone_size: NA
d_call: NA
cdr3_length: 14
v_call: TRBV10-3
j_call: TRBJ1-3
cdr3_nt: TGTGCCATCACGGACGGTGGGTCTGGAAACACCATATATTTT
cdr3_aa: CAITDGGSGNTIYF

clone_size: NA
d_call: TRBD2
cdr3_length: 16
v_call: TRBV5-8
j_call: TRBJ2-1
cdr3_nt: TGTGCCAGCAGCAGGCTAGCGGGGGGATTTTACAATGAGCAGTTCTTC
cdr3_aa: CASSRLAGGFYNEQFF

clone_size: NA
d_call: TRBD2
cdr3_length: 15
v_call: TRBV2
j_call: TRBJ2-3
cdr3_nt: TGTGCCAGCAGTGATCTACTAGCGGGTTCAGATACGCAGTATTTT
cdr3_aa: CASSDLLAGSDTQYF

clone_size: NA
d_call: NA
cdr3_length: 17
v_call: TRBV28
j_call: TRBJ1-5
cdr3_nt: TGTGCCAGCACCAATCCCGGGACACATTATAGCAATCAGCCCCAGCATTTT
cdr3_aa: CASTNPGTHYSNQPQHF

clone_size: NA
d_call: TRBD2
cdr3_length: 15
v_call: TRBV6-6
j_call: TRBJ2-7
cdr3_nt: TGTGCCAGCAGCCCCCCGACTAGCGGGGGGAACGAGCAGTACTTC
cdr3_aa: CASSPPTSGGNEQYF

clone_size: once
d_call: TRBD2
cdr3_length: 15
v_call: TRBV18
j_call: TRBJ2-7
cdr3_nt: TGTGCCAGCTCACCTAGACTAGCGGGAACCCCCGAGCAGTACTTC
cdr3_aa: CASSPRLAGTPEQYF

clone_size: NA
d_call: NA
cdr3_length: 15
v_call: TRBV9
j_call: TRBJ2-1
cdr3_nt: TGTGCCAGCAGCCCCCGGCCCCTCACGGTAGATGAGCAGTTCTTC
cdr3_aa: CASSPRPLTVDEQFF

clone_size: NA
d_call: TRBD1
cdr3_length: 14
v_call: TRBV28
j_call: TRBJ2-1
cdr3_nt: TGTGCCAGCAGTTTTCCGGGACAGTACAATGAGCAGTTCTTC
cdr3_aa: CASSFPGQYNEQFF

clone_size: once
d_call: NA
cdr3_length: 17
v_call: TRBV10-2
j_call: TRBJ1-1
cdr3_nt: TGCGCCAGCAGTGGTCCCCCAGGGGAGCGGATGAACACTGAAGCTTTCTTT
cdr3_aa: CASSGPPGERMNTEAFF

clone_size: NA
d_call: NA
cdr3_length: 14
v_call: TRBV11-2
j_call: TRBJ2-3
cdr3_nt: TGTGCCAGCAGCTTAGAGAGGGGGGTCGGTACGCAGTATTTT
cdr3_aa: CASSLERGVGTQYF

clone_size: NA
d_call: NA
cdr3_length: 15
v_call: TRBV30
j_call: TRBJ1-2
cdr3_nt: TGTGCCTGGAGTAGGAATCAGGCTTATATTGACGTCTACACCTTC
cdr3_aa: CAWSRNQAYIDVYTF

clone_size: NA
d_call: TRBD2
cdr3_length: 13
v_call: TRBV9
j_call: TRBJ2-2
cdr3_nt: TGTGCCAGCCGGGGGGCGAACACCGGGGAGCTGTTTTTT
cdr3_aa: CASRGANTGELFF

clone_size: NA
d_call: NA
cdr3_length: 13
v_call: TRBV28
j_call: TRBJ2-2
cdr3_nt: TGTGCCAGCAAAACAGGGTCAGGGGGGGAGCTGTTTTTT
cdr3_aa: CASKTGSGGELFF

clone_size: NA
d_call: NA
cdr3_length: 14
v_call: TRBV7-2
j_call: TRBJ2-4
cdr3_nt: TGTGCCAGCAGCCAAGGCATGGCCAAAAACATTCAGTACTTC
cdr3_aa: CASSQGMAKNIQYF

clone_size: NA
d_call: NA
cdr3_length: 16
v_call: TRBV30
j_call: TRBJ1-3
cdr3_nt: TGTGCCTGGAGTCTGGGGGTCAGTTCCTCTGGAAACACCATATATTTT
cdr3_aa: CAWSLGVSSSGNTIYF